This T cell receptor (beta chain) was captured by sequencing in a study of CD8 T cells in ankylosing spondylitis. TCRdb used MiXCR to reprocess the 5' RACE reads, holding one entry per CDR3 protein. The sample holds 30,000 to 45,000 distinct CDR3 sequences; 15% to 20% are singletons and the top ten take approximately 50%. This clonotype has only a few counts. Germline V CDR1 and CDR2: DFQATT, SNEGSKA (reference sequence). Trimming removed 3 bases from V and 12 bases from J, with 11 bases in between. CDR3 size: 10 residues. The clonotype originates from a male donor with ankylosing spondylitis or in good health (not recorded which). The J gene is TRBJ1-2, the V gene TRBV20-1, with D hard to call. The sequenced sample was blood. The CDR3 is CSASSASHTF. The CDR3 nucleotides read TGCAGTGCTAGTTCTGCTAGCCACACCTTC.